This T cell receptor beta chain was captured in a study of shared clonotypes between healthy human individuals. Turning to this clone: No antigen is known for it.

The repertoire was sequenced with immunoSEQ multiplex PCR; TCRdb's copy has only in-frame clones and lacks some. The repertoire consists of about 1.9 million clones, with 93% occurring once and the leading ten covering more than 1.5%. The CDR3 covers 14 residues. V gave up 9 bases and J gave up 6 bases, with 18 bases separating them. Germline V gives CDR1 MNHNY, CDR2 SVGAGI (reference sequence). CD8 cells classed as naive were CD45RO-negative and positively selected for CCR7, excluding terminally differentiated effector memory CD45RA+ cells. Study-wide findings and caveats: Clonotype sharing across four donors was observed for around 5% of naive CD4 clonotypes.

The rearrangement links TRBV6-6 to TRBJ1-5; D may be TRBD1 (6 bases). Sequencing was performed on naive CD8+ T cells from PBMCs. The sequence came from a man aged 18 to 30 in good health. Some clones in this sample may be carry-over from other donors' samples. CDR3 in DNA: TGTGCCAGTAGACAGGTAGTAGAATTTCAGCCCCAGCATTTT. Translating gives CASRQVVEFQPQHF.